This entry concerns a single TCR beta chain. The target antigen is unknown. Germline CDR1 and CDR2: SGHNT and YYREEE (reference sequence). V shed 3 bases and J 8 bases; nucleotides not matched to a gene: 18. The CDR3 covers 18 residues. Expansion with viral peptide pools was applied to antigen-specific CD4+ T cells by the ViraFEST assay prior to sequencing. The culture ran for nine to ten days, and then CD4+ T cells were isolated. Neither prior SARS-CoV-2 infection nor positive nucleocapsid antibodies were present in the vaccine recipients. Wells of a few million PBMC each were grown with 10 IU/ml IL-2 and around 10 ug/ml peptides. The sample is drawn from a study of vaccination effects on CD4 cells after COVID-19. Clones were read by immunoSEQ multiplex PCR, and TCRdb kept only the in-frame ones, dropping some. The sample holds roughly 45,000 clones; around 81% are singletons and the top ten take 10% to 14%.

The study's findings and limits: Convalescent patients were scarce, and early post-infection timepoints were absent. Healthy vaccinees' vaccine-induced clones included only 1 of 255 cross-reacting with common cold coronaviruses.

The specimen comprised CD4+ T cells from PBMCs cultured with SARS-CoV-2 spike peptides, sampled before COVID-19 vaccination. The rearrangement joins TRBV5-4 to TRBJ2-1; 9 nucleotides line up with TRBD1. The sequence came from a human donor who received a COVID-19 vaccine. CDR3 region: CASSSGAWGGQGGDEQFF. The DNA of the CDR3 is TGTGCCAGCAGCTCAGGGGCCTGGGGGGGACAGGGTGGCGATGAGCAGTTCTTC.